The sequence of this T cell receptor (beta chain) was determined in a study of T-cell reconstitution after alpha-beta-depleted transplantation in children. Concerning this clonotype: Its antigen is unknown.

As it was prepared, the TCRbeta library received unique molecular identifiers. TCRdb passed the PCR reads through MiXCR, listing each CDR3 protein once. The sample contains 500,000 to 750,000 distinct CDR3 sequences, 10% to 15% of which appear only once. Whole-study results and caveats: In patients about two months after transplant, alpha-beta T cells reportedly arose from several hundred expanded graft clones.

CDR1 and CDR2 (germline): SQVTM, ANQGSEA. V dropped 1 base and J dropped 2 bases, with 9 bases sitting between them. This CDR3 contains 13 residues. Specimen: PBMCs, mostly from graft donor cells, collected 360 days after TCRalphabeta/CD19-depleted stem cell transplant. V is TRBV29-1 and J is TRBJ2-7; D may be TRBD1 (6 bases). The sequence was collected from a male patient aged 5 to 17 who had a stem cell transplant for acute myeloid leukemia, so the T cells may come from the graft donor. This chain's CDR3 is CSVEVRGTYEQYF. The DNA for the CDR3 is TGCAGCGTTGAAGTGAGGGGGACCTACGAGCAGTACTTC.